These 3 T cell receptor beta chains share one sample of origin, sequenced in a study of OX40 agonist ivuxolimab in advanced cancers. The table came from immunoSEQ multiplex PCR; TCRdb's copy has only in-frame clones and leaves some out. The sample holds 65,000 to 90,000 clones, around nine tenths seen once. Specimen: CD4+ or CD8+ T cells sorted from blood, collected in a trial of the OX40 agonist ivuxolimab. These receptors were obtained from an adult with an advanced solid tumor such as melanoma, head and neck, liver or kidney cancer.

The V call is TRBV11-2, the J call TRBJ2-5, with 8 bases fitting TRBD2. The V and J ends lost 5 bases and 3 bases, in that order; junction bases with no gene match: 17. This CDR3 has 18 amino acids. Germline V CDR1 and CDR2: SGHAT, FQNNGV. CDR3 amino acids: CASSLYGQRQRGKETQYF. In DNA, the CDR3 is TGTGCCAGCAGCCTGTATGGACAGAGACAGCGGGGGAAAGAGACCCAGTACTTC.

This rearrangement joins TRBV28 to TRBJ1-5, with D hard to call. The length of the CDR3 is 14 residues. Germline lookup yields CDR1 MDHEN and CDR2 SYDVKM. The germline V and J ends were trimmed by 6 bases and 10 bases, with 19 bases remaining between them. The CDR3 sequence: CASSPGGPIEPQHF. The CDR3 bases are TGTGCCAGCAGCCCTGGAGGGCCCATCGAACCCCAGCATTTT. Combining the CDR3 with reference TRBV28 and TRBJ1-5 gives the whole variable domain DVKVTQSSRYLVKRTGEKVFLECVQDMDHENMFWYRQDPGLGLRLIYFSYDVKMKEKGDIPEGYSVSREKKERFSLILESASTNQTSMYLCASSPGGPIEPQHFGDGTRLSIL.

As concerns this clone: One end of the junction does not line up with germline, which may come from a read error. CDR3 sequence (DNA): TGTGCCAGCAGTGAAGATAGGACCGCCCCGGGGTGCTTC. Its protein product is CASSEDRTAPGCF. The chain combines TRBV2 with TRBJ2-7; D perhaps matches TRBD2 (5 bases). CDR1 and CDR2 (germline): SNHLY, FYNNEI. The CDR3 consists of 13 residues.